These T cell receptor beta chains were read from a single sample in a study of shared clonotypes between healthy human individuals. Using immunoSEQ multiplex PCR, the repertoire was profiled, and TCRdb retains in-frame clones only, with some absent. This table has fewer than 2.5 million clones, roughly 93% appearing once. Sequencing was carried out using naive CD4+ T cells from PBMCs. Receptors were obtained from a man in his late teens or twenties in good health. Some clones in this sample may be carry-over from other donors' samples. The CDR3 runs from the conserved cysteine through the conserved F or W. D genes are given only for firm matches. Clone size, where shown, is once, few, many, or a class for clones that have expanded.

clone_size	j_call	v_call	d_call	cdr3_nt	cdr3_aa
NA	TRBJ1-1	TRBV6-5	NA	TGTGCCAGCATGGGGGGCGAGGACGCTTTCTTT	CASMGGEDAFF
NA	TRBJ2-3	TRBV9	NA	TGTGCCAGCAGCTCCCCGCAGGGACAAGGAGCAGATACGCAGTATTTT	CASSSPQGQGADTQYF
NA	TRBJ1-1	TRBV20-1	NA	TGCAGTGCTAGGGACACTCAAGCTTTCTTT	CSARDTQAFF
NA	TRBJ1-6	TRBV7-3	TRBD1	TGTGCCAGCAGCTTAAGGGACAGAAGCTCCTATAATTCACCCCTCCACTTT	CASSLRDRSSYNSPLHF
NA	TRBJ1-1	TRBV9	NA	TGTGCCAGCAGCGTAGTCCCAGGCTCGAACACTGAAGCTTTCTTT	CASSVVPGSNTEAFF
NA	TRBJ2-7	TRBV28	TRBD1	TGTGCCAGCAGGCCGGGACAGGGAGCCTACGAGCAGTACTTC	CASRPGQGAYEQYF
NA	TRBJ2-7	TRBV18	TRBD1	TGTGCCAGCTCATCCTACAGGGGCGCAGGGGGCTCCTACGAGCAGTACTTC	CASSSYRGAGGSYEQYF
NA	TRBJ1-1	TRBV29-1	NA	TGCAGCGTTGTAGCGGGACATAAGTTGGAAGCTTTCTTT	CSVVAGHKLEAFF
NA	TRBJ2-3	TRBV30	NA	TGTGCCTGGAGTGTCCAGACTCCCACAGATACGCAGTATTTT	CAWSVQTPTDTQYF
NA	TRBJ1-4	TRBV5-1	TRBD1	TGCGCCAGCAGCATAGGACAGGCCGTGAGGGATGAAAAACTGTTTTTT	CASSIGQAVRDEKLFF
NA	TRBJ1-3	TRBV5-1	NA	TGCGCCAGCAGCTTGGGAGATGGGGACTCTGGAAACACCATATATTTT	CASSLGDGDSGNTIYF
NA	TRBJ1-2	TRBV6-1	NA	TGTGCCAGCAGTGAACGAAGAGGAAGCTATGGCTACACCTTC	CASSERRGSYGYTF
NA	TRBJ1-5	TRBV6-5	NA	TGTGCCAGCAGACCCCCAGGGTCCGGCGTGCCCCAGCATTTT	CASRPPGSGVPQHF
NA	TRBJ2-7	TRBV5-1	TRBD2	TGCGCCAGCAGCTTGGAGGGAGGGAGCACCTACGAGCAGTACTTC	CASSLEGGSTYEQYF
few	TRBJ1-4	TRBV7-9	NA	TGTGCCAGTACGGGGGGCCCAGCGGATGAAAAACTGTTTTTT	CASTGGPADEKLFF